The TCR beta chain described here comes from a study of T cell repertoires in cytomegalovirus infection. In the study overall: Indications of both CMV infection and matching HLA type were provided by public TCR beta signatures. Findings and limits, study-wide: Clonotype analysis showed dominance of the ex vivo response by HLA-C-restricted CMV-specific TCR beta clonotypes.

TCRdb reanalysed the reads using MiXCR and keeps one entry per CDR3 protein. The sample consists of 800,000 to 950,000 distinct CDR3 sequences, about 31% of them appearing once. This clonotype was counted between two and nine times. Its specificity is unknown. The specimen was cultured CD8+ T cells from PBMCs, collected from culture after CMV antigen stimulation. The receptor was isolated from a human donor in good health (CMV status not recorded). Some clones in this sample may be carry-over from other donors' samples.

The CDR3 reads CSVEDRQGALNTEAFF. The CDR3 bases are TGCAGCGTTGAAGATCGACAGGGGGCGTTGAACACTGAAGCTTTCTTT. The chain joins TRBV29-1 to TRBJ1-1, with 10 bases fitting TRBD1. Germline V lookup: CDR1 SQVTM, CDR2 ANQGSEA. V was pared by 0 bases and J by 0 bases, with 4 bases of the junction left unmatched. The CDR3 is made up of 16 amino acids.